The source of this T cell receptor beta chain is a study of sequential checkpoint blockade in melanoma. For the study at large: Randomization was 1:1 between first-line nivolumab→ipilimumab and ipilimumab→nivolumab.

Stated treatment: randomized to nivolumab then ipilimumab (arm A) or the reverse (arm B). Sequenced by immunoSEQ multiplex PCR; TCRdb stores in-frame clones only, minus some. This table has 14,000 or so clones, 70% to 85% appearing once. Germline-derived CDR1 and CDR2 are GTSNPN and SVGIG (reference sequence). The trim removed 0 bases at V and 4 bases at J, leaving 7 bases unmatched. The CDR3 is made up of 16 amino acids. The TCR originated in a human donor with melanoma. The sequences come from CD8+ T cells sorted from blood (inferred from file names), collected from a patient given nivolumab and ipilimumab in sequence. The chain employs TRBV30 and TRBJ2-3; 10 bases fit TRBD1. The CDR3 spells CAWSVGDRGWSDTQYF. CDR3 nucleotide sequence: TGTGCCTGGAGTGTTGGGGACAGGGGATGGTCAGATACGCAGTATTTT. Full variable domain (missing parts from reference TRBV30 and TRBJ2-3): SQTIHQWPATLVQPVGSPLSLECTVEGTSNPNLYWYRQAAGRGLQLLFYSVGIGQISSEVPQNLSASRPQDRQFILSSKKLLLSDSGFYLCAWSVGDRGWSDTQYFGPGTRLTVL.